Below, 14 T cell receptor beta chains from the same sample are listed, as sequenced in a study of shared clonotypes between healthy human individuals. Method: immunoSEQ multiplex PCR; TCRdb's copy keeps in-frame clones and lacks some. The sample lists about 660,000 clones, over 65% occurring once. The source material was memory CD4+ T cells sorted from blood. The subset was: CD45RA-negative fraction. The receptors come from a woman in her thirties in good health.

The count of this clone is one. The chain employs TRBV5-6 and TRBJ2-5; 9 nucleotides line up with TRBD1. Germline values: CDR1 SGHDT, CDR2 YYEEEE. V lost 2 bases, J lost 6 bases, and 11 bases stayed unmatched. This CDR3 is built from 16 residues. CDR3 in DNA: TGTGCCAGCAGCTTACCGGGGACAGGGCATACGAAGACCCAGTACTTC. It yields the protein CASSLPGTGHTKTQYF.

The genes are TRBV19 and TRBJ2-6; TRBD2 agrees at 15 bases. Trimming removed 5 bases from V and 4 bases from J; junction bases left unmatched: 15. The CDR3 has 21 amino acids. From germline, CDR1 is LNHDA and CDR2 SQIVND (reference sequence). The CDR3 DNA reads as TGTGCCAGTAGTGCGACAGGGTACGGACTAGCGGGAGGGTCCGGGGCCAACGTCCTGACTTTC. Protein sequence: CASSATGYGLAGGSGANVLTF.

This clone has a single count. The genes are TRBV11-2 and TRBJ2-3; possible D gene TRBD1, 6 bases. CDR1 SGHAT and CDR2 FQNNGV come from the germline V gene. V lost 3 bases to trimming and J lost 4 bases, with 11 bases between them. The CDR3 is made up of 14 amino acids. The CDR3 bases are TGTGCCAGCAGCTTGGTACAGGGCCCAGATACGCAGTATTTT. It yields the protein CASSLVQGPDTQYF.

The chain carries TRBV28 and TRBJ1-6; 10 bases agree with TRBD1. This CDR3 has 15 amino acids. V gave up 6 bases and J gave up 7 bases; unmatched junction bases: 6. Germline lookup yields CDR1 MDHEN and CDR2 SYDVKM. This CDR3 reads CASRDWDRGNSPLHF. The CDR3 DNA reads TGTGCCAGCAGGGACTGGGACAGGGGAAATTCACCCCTCCACTTT. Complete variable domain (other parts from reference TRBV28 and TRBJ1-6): DVKVTQSSRYLVKRTGEKVFLECVQDMDHENMFWYRQDPGLGLRLIYFSYDVKMKEKGDIPEGYSVSREKKERFSLILESASTNQTSMYLCASRDWDRGNSPLHFGNGTRLTVT.

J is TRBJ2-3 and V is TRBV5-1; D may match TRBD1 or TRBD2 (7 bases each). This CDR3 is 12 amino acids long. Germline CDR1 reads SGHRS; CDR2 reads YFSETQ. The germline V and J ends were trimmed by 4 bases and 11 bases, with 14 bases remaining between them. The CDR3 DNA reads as TGCGCCAGCAGCCAGGGGGGGCTCGTGCAGTATTTT. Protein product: CASSQGGLVQYF.

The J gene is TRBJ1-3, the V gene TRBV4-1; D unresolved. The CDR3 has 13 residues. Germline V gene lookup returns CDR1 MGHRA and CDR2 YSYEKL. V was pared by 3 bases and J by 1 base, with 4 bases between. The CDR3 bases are TGCGCCAGCAGCCATGGGTCTGGAAACACCATATATTTT. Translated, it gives CASSHGSGNTIYF.

Here the CDR3 reads CASSWDRQETQYF. CDR3 nucleotide sequence: TGTGCCAGCAGCTGGGACAGACAAGAGACCCAGTACTTC. The J gene is TRBJ2-5, the V gene TRBV5-8; 7 positions match TRBD1. This CDR3 comprises 13 residues. V lost 3 bases, J lost 2 bases, and 1 base stayed unmatched. Germline V CDR1 and CDR2: SGHTS, YDEGEE.

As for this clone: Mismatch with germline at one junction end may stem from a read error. The CDR3 region has the DNA TGCGCCAGCAGCTCCAACAGGGGGCAAGGGACCCAGTACTTC. Translation gives CASSSNRGQGTQYF. This chain connects TRBV5-1 to TRBJ2-5; TRBD1 matches at 9 bases. This CDR3 spans 14 amino acids. Germline CDR1 is SGHRS and CDR2 is YFSETQ.

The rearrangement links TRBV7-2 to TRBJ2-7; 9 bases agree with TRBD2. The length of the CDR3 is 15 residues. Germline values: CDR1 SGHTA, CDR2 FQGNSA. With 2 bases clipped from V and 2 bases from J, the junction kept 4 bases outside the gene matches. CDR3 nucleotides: TGTGCCAGCAGCTTATTAGCGGGAGAGACCTACGAGCAGTACTTC. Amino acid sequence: CASSLLAGETYEQYF.

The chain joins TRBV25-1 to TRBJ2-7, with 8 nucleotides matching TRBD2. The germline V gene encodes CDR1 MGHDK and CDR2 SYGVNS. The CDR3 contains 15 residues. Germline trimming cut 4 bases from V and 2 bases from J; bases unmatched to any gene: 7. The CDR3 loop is CASSAQREQTYEQYF. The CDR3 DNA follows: TGTGCCAGCAGTGCCCAGCGGGAGCAAACCTACGAGCAGTACTTC.

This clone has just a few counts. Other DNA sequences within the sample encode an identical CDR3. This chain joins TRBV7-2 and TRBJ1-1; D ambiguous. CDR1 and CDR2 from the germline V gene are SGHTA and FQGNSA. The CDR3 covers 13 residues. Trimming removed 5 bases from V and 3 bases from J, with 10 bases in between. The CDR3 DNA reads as TGTGCCAGCAGCCCCCAGGTTGACACTGAAGCTTTCTTT. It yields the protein CASSPQVDTEAFF. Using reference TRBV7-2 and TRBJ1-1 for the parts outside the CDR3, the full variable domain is GAGVSQSPSNKVTEKGKDVELRCDPISGHTALYWYRQSLGQGLEFLIYFQGNSAPDKSGLPSDRFSAERTGGSVSTLTIQRTQQEDSAVYLCASSPQVDTEAFFGQGTRLTVV.

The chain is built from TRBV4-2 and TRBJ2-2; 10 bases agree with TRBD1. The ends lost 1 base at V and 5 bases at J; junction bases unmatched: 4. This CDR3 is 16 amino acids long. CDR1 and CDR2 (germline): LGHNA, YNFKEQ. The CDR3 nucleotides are TGTGCCAGCAGCCAAGGACAGGGGGCAGCAACCGGGGAGCTGTTTTTT. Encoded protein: CASSQGQGAATGELFF.

The CDR3 DNA reads TGTGCCTGGAATAGACCTAGCGTTAGTAAGCACGAGCAGTACTTC. The encoded protein is CAWNRPSVSKHEQYF. The rearrangement joins TRBV30 to TRBJ2-7; D possibly corresponds to TRBD2 (6 bases). V lost 4 bases and J lost 5, with 21 bases in between. CDR1 and CDR2 from the germline V gene are GTSNPN and SVGIG (reference sequence). The CDR3 loop spans 15 amino acids. Drawing the rest from reference TRBV30 and TRBJ2-7, the complete variable domain is SQTIHQWPATLVQPVGSPLSLECTVEGTSNPNLYWYRQAAGRGLQLLFYSVGIGQISSEVPQNLSASRPQDRQFILSSKKLLLSDSGFYLCAWNRPSVSKHEQYFGPGTRLTVT.

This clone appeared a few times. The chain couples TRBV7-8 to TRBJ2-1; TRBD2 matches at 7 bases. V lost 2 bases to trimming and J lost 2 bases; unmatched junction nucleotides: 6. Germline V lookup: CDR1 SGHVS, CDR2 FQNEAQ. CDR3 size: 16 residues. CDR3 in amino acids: CASSLFGSGPYNEQFF. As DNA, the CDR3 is TGTGCCAGCAGCTTATTTGGTAGCGGGCCCTACAATGAGCAGTTCTTC.